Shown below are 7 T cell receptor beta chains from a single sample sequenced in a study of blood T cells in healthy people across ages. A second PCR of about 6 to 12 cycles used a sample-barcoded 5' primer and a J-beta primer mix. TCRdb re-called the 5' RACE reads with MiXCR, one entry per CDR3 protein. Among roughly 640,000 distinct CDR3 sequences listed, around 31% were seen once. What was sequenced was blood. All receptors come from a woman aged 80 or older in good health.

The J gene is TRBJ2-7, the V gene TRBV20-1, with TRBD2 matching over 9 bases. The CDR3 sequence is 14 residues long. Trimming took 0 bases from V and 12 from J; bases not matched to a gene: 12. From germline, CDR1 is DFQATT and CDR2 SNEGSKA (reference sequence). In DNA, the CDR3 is TGCAGTGCTAGAGATCCAGCGGGGGGCCCGAAACGGTACTTC. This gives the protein CSARDPAGGPKRYF.

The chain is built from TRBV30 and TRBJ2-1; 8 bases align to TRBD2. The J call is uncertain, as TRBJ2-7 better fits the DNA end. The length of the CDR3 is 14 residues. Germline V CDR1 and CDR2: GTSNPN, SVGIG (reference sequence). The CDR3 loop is CAREGGATYNEQYF. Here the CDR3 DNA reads TGTGCCCGGGAGGGGGGGGCCACCTACAATGAGCAGTACTTC.

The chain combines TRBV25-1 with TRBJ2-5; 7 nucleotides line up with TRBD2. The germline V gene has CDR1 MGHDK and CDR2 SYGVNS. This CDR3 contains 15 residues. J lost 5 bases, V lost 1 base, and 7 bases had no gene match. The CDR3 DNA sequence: TGTGCCAGCAGTGAATCTCGCCTCGGGGGGGAGACCCAGTACTTC. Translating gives CASSESRLGGETQYF.

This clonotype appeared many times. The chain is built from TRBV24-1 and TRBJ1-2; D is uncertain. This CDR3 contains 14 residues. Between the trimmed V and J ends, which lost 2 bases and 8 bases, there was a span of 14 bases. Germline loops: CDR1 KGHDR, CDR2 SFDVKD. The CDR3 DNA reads TGTGCCACCAGTGATTCCCAGGTAGCGCACGGCTACACCTTC. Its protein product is CATSDSQVAHGYTF.

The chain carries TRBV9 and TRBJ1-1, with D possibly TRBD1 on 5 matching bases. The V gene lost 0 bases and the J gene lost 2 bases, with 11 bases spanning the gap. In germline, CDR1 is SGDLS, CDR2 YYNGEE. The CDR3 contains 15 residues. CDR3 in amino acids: CASSVGGVHNTEAFF. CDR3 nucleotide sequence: TGTGCCAGCAGCGTAGGGGGGGTCCACAACACTGAAGCTTTCTTT.

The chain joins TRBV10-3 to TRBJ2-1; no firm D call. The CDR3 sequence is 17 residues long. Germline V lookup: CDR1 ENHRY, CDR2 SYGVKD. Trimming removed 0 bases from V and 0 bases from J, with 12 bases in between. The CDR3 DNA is TGTGCCATCAGTGAGTCCCGAGACTTGAGCTCCTACAATGAGCAGTTCTTC. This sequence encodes CAISESRDLSSYNEQFF.

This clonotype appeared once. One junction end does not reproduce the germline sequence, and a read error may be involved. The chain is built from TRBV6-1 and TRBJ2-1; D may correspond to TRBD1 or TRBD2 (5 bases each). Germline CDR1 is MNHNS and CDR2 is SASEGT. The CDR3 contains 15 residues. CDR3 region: CASSGGDRSYNVQFF. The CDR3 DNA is TGTGCCAGCAGTGGAGGGGACCGCTCCTACAATGTGCAGTTCTTC.